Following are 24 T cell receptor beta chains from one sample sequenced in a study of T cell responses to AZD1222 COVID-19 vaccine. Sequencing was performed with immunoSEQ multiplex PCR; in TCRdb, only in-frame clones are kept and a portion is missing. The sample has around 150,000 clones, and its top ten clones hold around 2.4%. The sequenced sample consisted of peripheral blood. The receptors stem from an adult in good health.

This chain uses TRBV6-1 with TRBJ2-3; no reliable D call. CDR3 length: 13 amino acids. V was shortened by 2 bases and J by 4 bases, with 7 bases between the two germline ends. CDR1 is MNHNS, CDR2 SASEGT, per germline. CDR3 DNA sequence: TGTGCCAGCAGTGAATTTAGTGCAGATACGCAGTATTTT. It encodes CASSEFSADTQYF.

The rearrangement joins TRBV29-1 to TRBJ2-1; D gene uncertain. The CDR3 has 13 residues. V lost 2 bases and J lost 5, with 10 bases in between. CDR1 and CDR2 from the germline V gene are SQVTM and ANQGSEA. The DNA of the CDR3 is TGCAGCGTTGAACTAGGTCTGGACAATGAGCAGTTCTTC. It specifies CSVELGLDNEQFF.

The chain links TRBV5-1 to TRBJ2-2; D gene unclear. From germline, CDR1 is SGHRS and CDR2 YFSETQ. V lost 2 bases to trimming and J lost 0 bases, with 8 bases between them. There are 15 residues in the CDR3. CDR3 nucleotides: TGCGCCAGCAGCTTTTTACAGACGAACACCGGGGAGCTGTTTTTT. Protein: CASSFLQTNTGELFF.

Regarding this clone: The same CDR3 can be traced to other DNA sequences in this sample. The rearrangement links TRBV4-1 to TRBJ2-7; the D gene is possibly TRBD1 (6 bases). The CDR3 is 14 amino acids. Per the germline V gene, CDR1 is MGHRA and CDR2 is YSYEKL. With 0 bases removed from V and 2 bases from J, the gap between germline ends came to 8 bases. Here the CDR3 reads CASSQEAGAYEQYF. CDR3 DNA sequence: TGCGCCAGCAGCCAAGAGGCAGGGGCCTACGAGCAGTACTTC.

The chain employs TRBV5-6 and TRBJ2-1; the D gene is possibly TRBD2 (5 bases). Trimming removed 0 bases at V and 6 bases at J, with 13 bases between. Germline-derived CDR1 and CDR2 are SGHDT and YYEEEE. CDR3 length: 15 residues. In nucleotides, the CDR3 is TGTGCCAGCAGCTTGGCCAATTGGGAGCCCAATGAGCAGTTCTTC. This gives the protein CASSLANWEPNEQFF.

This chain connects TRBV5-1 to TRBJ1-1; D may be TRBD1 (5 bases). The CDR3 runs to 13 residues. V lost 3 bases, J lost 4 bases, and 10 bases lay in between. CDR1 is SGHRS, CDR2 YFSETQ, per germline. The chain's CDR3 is CASSSAGGTEAFF. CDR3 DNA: TGCGCCAGCAGCTCGGCGGGGGGCACTGAAGCTTTCTTT.

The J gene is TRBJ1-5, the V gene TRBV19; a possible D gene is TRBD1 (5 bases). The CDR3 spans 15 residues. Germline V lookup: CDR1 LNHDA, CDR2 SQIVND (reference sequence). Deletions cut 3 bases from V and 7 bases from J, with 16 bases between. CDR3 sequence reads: CASSIPRDVVQPQHF. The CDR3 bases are TGTGCCAGTAGTATCCCCAGGGACGTGGTGCAGCCCCAGCATTTT.

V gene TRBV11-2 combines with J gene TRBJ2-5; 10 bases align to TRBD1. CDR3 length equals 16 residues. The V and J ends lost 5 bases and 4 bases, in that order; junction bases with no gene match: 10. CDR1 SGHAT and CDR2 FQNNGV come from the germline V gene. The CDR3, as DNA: TGTGCCAGCAGCACCCGGGACAGGGGTGCCGGAGAGACCCAGTACTTC. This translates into CASSTRDRGAGETQYF. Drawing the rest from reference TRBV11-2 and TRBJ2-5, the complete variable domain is EAGVAQSPRYKIIEKRQSVAFWCNPISGHATLYWYQQILGQGPKLLIQFQNNGVVDDSQLPKDRFSAERLKGVDSTLKIQPAKLEDSAVYLCASSTRDRGAGETQYFGPGTRLLVL.

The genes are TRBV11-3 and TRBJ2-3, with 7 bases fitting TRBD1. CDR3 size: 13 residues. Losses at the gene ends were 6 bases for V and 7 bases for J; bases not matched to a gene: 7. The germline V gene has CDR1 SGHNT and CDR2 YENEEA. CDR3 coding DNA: TGTGCCAGCAGGGACAGGTCCGGGAATACGCAGTATTTT. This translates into CASRDRSGNTQYF.

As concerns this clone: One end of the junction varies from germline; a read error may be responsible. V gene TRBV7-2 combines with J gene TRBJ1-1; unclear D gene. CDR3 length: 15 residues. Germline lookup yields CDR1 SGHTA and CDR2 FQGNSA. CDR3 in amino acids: CASSSSTGPTRSQAF. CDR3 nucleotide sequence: TGTGCCAGCAGCTCCAGTACCGGGCCCACTAGATCCCAAGCTTTT.

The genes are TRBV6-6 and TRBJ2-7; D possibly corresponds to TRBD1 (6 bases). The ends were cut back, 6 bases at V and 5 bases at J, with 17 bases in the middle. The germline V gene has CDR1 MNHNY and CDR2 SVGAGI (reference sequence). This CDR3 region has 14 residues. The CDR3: CASSLGRGIDEQYF. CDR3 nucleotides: TGTGCCAGCAGCTTGGGCAGGGGCATCGACGAGCAGTACTTC.

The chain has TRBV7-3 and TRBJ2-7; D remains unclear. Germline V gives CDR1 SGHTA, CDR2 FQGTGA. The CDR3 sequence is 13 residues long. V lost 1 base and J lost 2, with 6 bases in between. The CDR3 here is CASSLKGTYEQYF. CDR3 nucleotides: TGTGCCAGCAGCTTAAAGGGTACCTACGAGCAGTACTTC.

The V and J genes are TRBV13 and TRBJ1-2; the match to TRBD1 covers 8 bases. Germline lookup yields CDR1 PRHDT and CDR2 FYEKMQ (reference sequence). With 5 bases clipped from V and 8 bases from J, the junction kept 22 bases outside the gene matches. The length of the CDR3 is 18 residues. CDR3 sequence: CASSPSLGQESPTKGYTF. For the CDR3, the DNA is TGTGCCAGCAGCCCCAGTTTGGGACAGGAGTCACCCACTAAGGGCTACACCTTC.

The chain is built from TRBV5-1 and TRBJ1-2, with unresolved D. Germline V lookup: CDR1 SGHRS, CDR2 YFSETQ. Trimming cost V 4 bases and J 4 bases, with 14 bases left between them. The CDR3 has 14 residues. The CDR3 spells CASSVGLNIYGYTF. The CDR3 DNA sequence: TGCGCCAGCAGCGTCGGCCTTAATATCTATGGCTACACCTTC.

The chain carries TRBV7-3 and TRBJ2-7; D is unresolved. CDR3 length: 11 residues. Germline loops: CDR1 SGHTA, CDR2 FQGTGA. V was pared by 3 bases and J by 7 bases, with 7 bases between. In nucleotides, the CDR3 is TGTGCCAGCAGCTTGGATAGGGAGCAGTACTTC. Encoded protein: CASSLDREQYF.

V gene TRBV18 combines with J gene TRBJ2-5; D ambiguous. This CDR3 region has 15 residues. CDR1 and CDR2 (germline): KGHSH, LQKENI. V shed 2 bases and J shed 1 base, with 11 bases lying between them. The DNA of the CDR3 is TGTGCCAGCTCACCAACGGCAGCCATCCAAGAGACCCAGTACTTC. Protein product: CASSPTAAIQETQYF.

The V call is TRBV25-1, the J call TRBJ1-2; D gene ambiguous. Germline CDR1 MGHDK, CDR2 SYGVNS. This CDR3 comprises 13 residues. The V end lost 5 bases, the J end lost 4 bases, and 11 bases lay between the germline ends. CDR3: CASSPRASYGYTF. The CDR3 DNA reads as TGTGCCAGCAGTCCCCGGGCTTCCTATGGCTACACCTTC.

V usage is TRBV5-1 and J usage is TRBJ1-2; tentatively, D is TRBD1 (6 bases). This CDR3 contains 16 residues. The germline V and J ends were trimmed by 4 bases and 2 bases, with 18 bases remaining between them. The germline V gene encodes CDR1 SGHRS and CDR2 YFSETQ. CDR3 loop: CASSATGQWGNYGYTF. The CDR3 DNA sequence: TGCGCCAGCAGCGCTACAGGGCAGTGGGGGAACTATGGCTACACCTTC.

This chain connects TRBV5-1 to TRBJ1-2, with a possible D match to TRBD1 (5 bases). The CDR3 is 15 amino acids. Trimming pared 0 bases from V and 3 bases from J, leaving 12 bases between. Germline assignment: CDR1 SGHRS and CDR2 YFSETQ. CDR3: CASSLEPRGDYGYTF. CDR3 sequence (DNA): TGCGCCAGCAGCTTGGAGCCACGGGGGGACTATGGCTACACCTTC. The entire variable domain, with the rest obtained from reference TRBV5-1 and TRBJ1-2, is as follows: KAGVTQTPRYLIKTRGQQVTLSCSPISGHRSVSWYQQTPGQGLQFLFEYFSETQRNKGNFPGRFSGRQFSNSRSEMNVSTLELGDSALYLCASSLEPRGDYGYTFGSGTRLTVV.

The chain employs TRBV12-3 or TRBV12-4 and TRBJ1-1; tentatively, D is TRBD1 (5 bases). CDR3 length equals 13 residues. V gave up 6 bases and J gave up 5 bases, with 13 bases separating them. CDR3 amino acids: CASSLRAGTEAFF. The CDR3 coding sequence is TGTGCCAGCAGCCTCAGGGCCGGGACTGAAGCTTTCTTT.

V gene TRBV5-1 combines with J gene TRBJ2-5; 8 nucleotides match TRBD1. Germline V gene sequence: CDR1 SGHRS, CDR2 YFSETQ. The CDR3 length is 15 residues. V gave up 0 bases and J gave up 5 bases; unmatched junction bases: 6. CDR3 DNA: TGCGCCAGCAGCTTGGAATCAGGGGGCGCGGAGACCCAGTACTTC. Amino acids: CASSLESGGAETQYF.

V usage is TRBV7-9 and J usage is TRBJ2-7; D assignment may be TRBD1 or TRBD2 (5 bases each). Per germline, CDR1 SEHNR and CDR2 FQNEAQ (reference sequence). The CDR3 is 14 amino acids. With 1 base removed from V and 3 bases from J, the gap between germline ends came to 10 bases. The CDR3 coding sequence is TGTGCCAGCAGCTTAGTTTTGGGGGACTACGAGCAGTACTTC. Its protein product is CASSLVLGDYEQYF.

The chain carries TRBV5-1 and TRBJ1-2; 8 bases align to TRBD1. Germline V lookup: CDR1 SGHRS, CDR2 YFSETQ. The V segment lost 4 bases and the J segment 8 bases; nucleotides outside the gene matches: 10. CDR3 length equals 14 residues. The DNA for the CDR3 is TGCGCCAGCAGCCCGGGGGGGACAGGAGTCGGCTACACCTTC. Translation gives CASSPGGTGVGYTF.

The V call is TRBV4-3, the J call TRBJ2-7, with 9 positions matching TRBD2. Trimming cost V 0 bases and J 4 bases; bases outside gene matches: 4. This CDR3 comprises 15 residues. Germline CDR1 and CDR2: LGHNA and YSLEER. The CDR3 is CASSQDQGLAYEQYF. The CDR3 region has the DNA TGCGCCAGCAGCCAAGATCAAGGACTAGCGTACGAGCAGTACTTC.